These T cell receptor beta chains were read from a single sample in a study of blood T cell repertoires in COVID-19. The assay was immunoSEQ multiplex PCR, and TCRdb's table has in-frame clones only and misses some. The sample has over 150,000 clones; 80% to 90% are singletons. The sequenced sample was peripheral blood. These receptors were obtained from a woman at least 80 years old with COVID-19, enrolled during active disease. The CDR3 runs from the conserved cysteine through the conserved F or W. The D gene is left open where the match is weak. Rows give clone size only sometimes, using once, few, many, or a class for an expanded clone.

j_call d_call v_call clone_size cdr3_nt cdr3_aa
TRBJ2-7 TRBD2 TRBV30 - TGTGCCTGGGCTAGCGGTCTCTCCTACGAGCAGTACTTC CAWASGLSYEQYF
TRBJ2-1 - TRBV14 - TGTGCCAGCAGCCCCGGGACTCTGCTTGTAAGGGAGCAGTTCTTC CASSPGTLLVREQFF
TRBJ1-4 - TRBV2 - TGTGCCAGCAGTGAAACAGGATCACAGGAAAAACTGTTTTTT CASSETGSQEKLFF
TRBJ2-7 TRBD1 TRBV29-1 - TGCAGCGTTGGGGGTGGCTCGGGACAGGGGCTTTACGAGCAGTACTTC CSVGGGSGQGLYEQYF
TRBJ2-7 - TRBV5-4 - TGTGCCAGCAGCTTGGCCTCAGCGCCCGCCTACGAGCAGTACTTC CASSLASAPAYEQYF
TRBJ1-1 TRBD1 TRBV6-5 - TGTGCCAGCATAAGGGACAGGGGGGGTTTCACTGAAGCTTTCTTT CASIRDRGGFTEAFF
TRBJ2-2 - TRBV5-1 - TGCGCCAGCAGCTACAAGACGGGGAACACCGGGGAGCTGTTTTTT CASSYKTGNTGELFF
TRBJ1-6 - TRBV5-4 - TGTGCCAGCAGCTTGACAATTTATAATTCACCCCTCCACTTT CASSLTIYNSPLHF
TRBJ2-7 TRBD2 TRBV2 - TGTGCCAGCTCCCTTTCCGGGGGGGGTGGCGAGCAGTACTTC CASSLSGGGGEQYF
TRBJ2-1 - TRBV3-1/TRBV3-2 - TGTGCCAGCAGCCAGACCCCGGGAGAAGGGCAGTTCTTC CASSQTPGEGQFF
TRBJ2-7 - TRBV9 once TGTGCCAGCAACCTCCTCGGAGGGAACTACGAGCAGTACTTC CASNLLGGNYEQYF
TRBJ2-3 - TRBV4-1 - TGCGCCAGCAGCTTTCGACTCGAAAATACGCAGTATTTT CASSFRLENTQYF
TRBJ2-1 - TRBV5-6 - TGTGCCAGCAGCTTGGTTGGCAGGGATTCCAATGAGCAGTTCTTC CASSLVGRDSNEQFF
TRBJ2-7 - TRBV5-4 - TGTGCCAGCAGCTTTGTCGGGGGTCCCTACGAGCAGTACTTC CASSFVGGPYEQYF
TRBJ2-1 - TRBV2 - TGTGCCAGCAGTGTTGGTGGACAGTACAATGAGCAGTTCTTC CASSVGGQYNEQFF
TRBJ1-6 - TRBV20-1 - TGCAGTGCTAGTCAAGGGGATTATTCACCCCTCCACTTT CSASQGDYSPLHF
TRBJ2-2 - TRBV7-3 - TGTGCCAGCAGCCGATTAAGCTCCGGGGAGCTGTTTTTT CASSRLSSGELFF
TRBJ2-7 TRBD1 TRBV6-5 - TGTGCCAGCAGGTCGAAGGGGGCGAAGCAGTACTTC CASRSKGAKQYF